This T cell receptor beta chain originates from a study of identical twins. Findings and caveats of the study: Cord blood's abundant beta clonotypes had fewer insertions, unlike memory repertoires.

With no exceptions, donors were healthy Caucasians. Template switching, a step in the protocol, added a universal primer site, and cDNA carried unique molecular identifiers. TCRdb recomputed calls from the 5' RACE reads with MiXCR, one row per CDR3 protein. The sample holds more than 250,000 distinct CDR3 sequences; under 9.5% are singletons and the top ten take more than 2%. This clonotype was seen repeatedly, ten times or more. The antigen is unknown. The same data also contributed to another study, on yellow fever vaccine responses in identical twins. That source adds: Twins reportedly appeared to share part of their vaccine T cell response while keeping part individual.

The specimen was memory (CD45RO+) T cells sorted from blood. The receptor was isolated from a woman aged 18-30 years in good health.

In nucleotides, the CDR3 is TGCAGCGTGCTAGGGGCCGAAAAACTGTTTTTT. Its translation is CSVLGAEKLFF. The chain has TRBV29-1 and TRBJ1-4; possible D gene TRBD1, 5 bases. Germline CDR1 reads SQVTM; CDR2 reads ANQGSEA. The V and J ends lost 6 bases and 8 bases respectively, with 10 bases between them. The CDR3 consists of 11 residues.